The 25 T cell receptor beta chains presented below share a single source sample, sequenced in a study of cytomegalovirus exposure and HLA in healthy donors (dated by TCRdb to about 2017). Library preparation was by the immunoSEQ multiplex PCR assay. A mixture of 60 forward primers for TCR Vbeta segments and 13 reverse primers for TCR Jbeta segments was used in the multiplex PCR. This immuneACCESS table, as held by TCRdb, lists in-frame sequences with V and J called but not all clones. Of the missing ones, under half trace to an unresolved V gene in checked studies; the others have no known cause. Within this sample are under 200,000 clones, with 75% of them counted one time only. The top ten hold over 4.5% of the sample. Sequenced material: PBMCs. These receptors were taken from a male donor in good health and CMV-seronegative.

J is TRBJ1-2 and V is TRBV28; 9 bases are a match to TRBD1. From germline, CDR1 is MDHEN and CDR2 SYDVKM. The CDR3 loop spans 14 amino acids. The ends lost 5 bases at V and 5 bases at J; junction bases unmatched: 6. The CDR3 sequence is CASSSTGGGYGYTF. In nucleotides, the CDR3 is TGTGCCAGCAGTAGTACAGGGGGCGGGTATGGCTACACCTTC.

The chain combines TRBV6-1 with TRBJ1-5, with 8 bases that match TRBD1. V dropped 7 bases and J dropped 7; count of bases not matched to a gene: 6. The CDR3 totals 13 residues. CDR1 and CDR2 from the germline V gene are MNHNS and SASEGT. The CDR3 region is CASNRGEWQPQHF. The CDR3 DNA sequence: TGTGCCAGCAACAGGGGGGAATGGCAGCCCCAGCATTTT.

The J gene is TRBJ2-3, the V gene TRBV7-9; TRBD2 matches at 11 bases. Germline CDR1 SEHNR, CDR2 FQNEAQ (reference sequence). There are 16 residues in the CDR3. With V trimmed by 4 bases and J by 2 bases, 5 bases remained unmatched. The CDR3 DNA reads as TGTGCCAGCAGCTCGACTAGCGGGGAGTACACAGATACGCAGTATTTT. Amino acid sequence: CASSSTSGEYTDTQYF.

The DNA for the CDR3 is TGTGCCAGCAGCATGGGGGGAGGGGGCAATCAGCCCCAGCATTTT. Translating gives CASSMGGGGNQPQHF. The chain uses TRBV6-1 and TRBJ1-5; D is possibly TRBD1 (5 bases). Germline lookup yields CDR1 MNHNS and CDR2 SASEGT. Trimming removed 6 bases from V and 2 bases from J, with 14 bases in between. CDR3 length: 15 amino acids.

As DNA, the CDR3 is TGTGCCAGCTCACCGGTACAGGAGCAGTACTTC. This encodes CASSPVQEQYF. The rearrangement joins TRBV18 to TRBJ2-7, with D hard to call. Deletions cut 3 bases from V and 7 bases from J, with 7 bases between. Per germline, CDR1 KGHSH and CDR2 LQKENI. This CDR3 contains 11 residues.

The chain carries TRBV5-1 and TRBJ2-2, with 8 bases identical to TRBD2. Unmatched junction bases numbered 5, after V lost 2 bases and J lost 5 bases. Germline CDR1 SGHRS, CDR2 YFSETQ. There are 15 residues in the CDR3. CDR3 loop: CASSLRSGGTGELFF. The CDR3 nucleotides are TGCGCCAGCAGCTTACGAAGCGGGGGTACCGGGGAGCTGTTTTTT.

This clone came up once. The rearrangement uses TRBV19 and TRBJ2-2; 10 nucleotides match TRBD2. CDR3 length equals 15 residues. V lost 5 bases, J lost 5 bases, and 5 bases stayed unmatched. Per germline, CDR1 LNHDA and CDR2 SQIVND (reference sequence). CDR3 coding DNA: TGTGCCAGTAGTCATATAGCGGGAGGTACCGGGGAGCTGTTTTTT. Its translation: CASSHIAGGTGELFF.

The chain links TRBV7-9 to TRBJ1-6; 7 nucleotides line up with TRBD1. Germline V gives CDR1 SEHNR, CDR2 FQNEAQ (reference sequence). The junction had 4 bases not matched to a gene; V was cut back by 4 bases and J by 7 bases. CDR3 length: 14 residues. The CDR3 region is CASSWGQLNSPLHF. CDR3 nucleotide sequence: TGTGCCAGCAGCTGGGGACAGCTAAATTCACCCCTCCACTTT.

This chain joins TRBV7-7 and TRBJ2-7; TRBD1 aligns across 9 bases. The V gene end was trimmed by 6 bases and the J gene end by 5 bases; junction bases not matched to a gene: 5. Germline V gene sequence: CDR1 SSHAT, CDR2 FNYEAQ (reference sequence). The CDR3 extends over 13 amino acids. The CDR3 nucleotides read TGTGCCAGCAGTTCGGGACAGGGTAACGAGCAGTACTTC. Residues: CASSSGQGNEQYF.

The gene calls are TRBV6-1 and TRBJ1-2, with 7 bases aligning to TRBD1. This CDR3 is 15 amino acids long. CDR1 and CDR2 (germline): MNHNS, SASEGT. With 4 bases clipped from V and 8 bases from J, the junction kept 13 bases outside the gene matches. CDR3 sequence (DNA): TGTGCCAGCAGTGCTTACAGGGGTCGGACGGAGGGCTACACCTTC. It codes for CASSAYRGRTEGYTF.

Regarding this clone: The junction shows a germline mismatch at one end, possibly a read error. The chain is built from TRBV5-5 and TRBJ2-1, with 7 bases fitting TRBD1. Germline-derived CDR1 and CDR2 are SGHKS and YYEKEE (reference sequence). The CDR3 totals 15 residues. This CDR3 is CASSLAVGQRIEQFF. The CDR3 DNA follows: TGTGCTAGCAGCTTGGCCGTGGGACAGAGAATAGAGCAGTTCTTC.

This clone was detected only once. Other DNA sequences in the same sample also yield this CDR3. The V call is TRBV5-1, the J call TRBJ2-7; TRBD1 agrees at 7 bases. The V segment lost 0 bases and the J segment 5 bases; nucleotides outside the gene matches: 2. The CDR3 loop spans 13 amino acids. CDR1 and CDR2 from the germline V gene are SGHRS and YFSETQ. CDR3 DNA: TGCGCCAGCAGCTTGGGAGACAGGGACGAGCAGTACTTC. Protein sequence: CASSLGDRDEQYF. Together with reference TRBV5-1 and TRBJ2-7, the CDR3 gives the full variable domain: KAGVTQTPRYLIKTRGQQVTLSCSPISGHRSVSWYQQTPGQGLQFLFEYFSETQRNKGNFPGRFSGRQFSNSRSEMNVSTLELGDSALYLCASSLGDRDEQYFGPGTRLTVT.

The chain links TRBV2 to TRBJ1-1, with TRBD1 as a possible D gene (5 bases). V shed 6 bases and J shed 7 bases, with 18 bases lying between them. The CDR3 extends over 14 amino acids. Germline V gene lookup returns CDR1 SNHLY and CDR2 FYNNEI. DNA of the CDR3: TGTGCCAGCAGAAGAGCGGGGGTCCAGGGTGAAGCTTTCTTT. Amino acid sequence: CASRRAGVQGEAFF.

This chain links TRBV7-9 with TRBJ2-1, with a possible D match to TRBD1 (5 bases). V was cut by 5 bases and J by 5 bases, with 7 bases left in between. In germline, CDR1 is SEHNR, CDR2 FQNEAQ (reference sequence). The CDR3 runs to 12 residues. CDR3: CASSPGHNEQFF. CDR3 nucleotides: TGTGCCAGCAGCCCAGGGCACAATGAGCAGTTCTTC.

The V call is TRBV12-5, the J call TRBJ1-2; 7 nucleotides line up with TRBD1. From germline, CDR1 is LGHNT and CDR2 FRNRAP. The CDR3 has 14 residues. V shed 6 bases, J shed 0 bases, and the junction held 4 bases outside the gene matches. Here the CDR3 reads CASGRTGANYGYTF. DNA of the CDR3: TGTGCTAGTGGACGGACAGGAGCTAACTATGGCTACACCTTC.

This clone was seen just once. The chain uses TRBV23-1 and TRBJ2-7; possible D gene TRBD2, 6 bases. TRBV23-1 is designated an ORF whose function remains uncertain. The CDR3 spans 20 residues. Between the trimmed V and J ends, which lost 0 bases and 3 bases, there was a span of 27 bases. The CDR3 sequence is CASSQSGQGNSASGYYEQYF. CDR3 in DNA: TGCGCCAGCAGTCAATCCGGCCAAGGGAATTCAGCCAGCGGGTACTACGAGCAGTACTTC.

This clone was found a few times. This chain joins TRBV2 and TRBJ1-2, with 9 bases fitting TRBD1. After removal of 6 bases from V and 3 bases from J, the junction contained 11 bases not matched to a gene. Germline V gene lookup returns CDR1 SNHLY and CDR2 FYNNEI. The CDR3 loop spans 16 amino acids. The CDR3 protein is CASRRDRVIGDYGYTF. The CDR3 coding sequence is TGTGCCAGCAGGAGGGACAGGGTCATAGGGGACTATGGCTACACCTTC.

In this sample, this clone turned up a few times. J is TRBJ2-5 and V is TRBV5-8, with D possibly matching TRBD2 (5 bases). This CDR3 contains 12 residues. Trimming took 7 bases from V and 0 from J, leaving 7 bases between them. The germline V gene encodes CDR1 SGHTS and CDR2 YDEGEE. The CDR3 DNA follows: TGTGCCAGCCGGACTGACCAAGAGACCCAGTACTTC. This gives the protein CASRTDQETQYF.

The chain carries TRBV19 and TRBJ1-5; the D gene is possibly TRBD1 (5 bases). Germline V gene sequence: CDR1 LNHDA, CDR2 SQIVND (reference sequence). V was cut by 4 bases and J by 4 bases, with 11 bases left in between. CDR3 length: 14 residues. The CDR3 region is CASSNQAGNQPQHF. CDR3 coding DNA: TGTGCCAGTAGTAACCAGGCAGGGAATCAGCCCCAGCATTTT.

This chain joins TRBV25-1 and TRBJ1-6; 7 bases align to TRBD1. This CDR3 comprises 15 residues. Germline V gene data show CDR1 as MGHDK and CDR2 as SYGVNS. The V and J ends lost 7 bases and 5 bases, in that order; junction bases with no gene match: 8. DNA for the CDR3: TGTGCCAGCACCTCCCTGGGGACAGATAATTCACCCCTCCACTTT. This gives the protein CASTSLGTDNSPLHF.

In its sample, this clone was seen once. The chain has TRBV23-1 and TRBJ1-4, with no clear D. TRBV23-1 is treated as an ORF (open reading frame) with a function not yet certain. Trimming removed 6 bases from V and 7 bases from J, with 15 bases in between. The CDR3 covers 14 residues. The CDR3 region is CASSRGGEGEKLFF. For the CDR3, the DNA is TGCGCCAGCAGCCGCGGCGGGGAGGGTGAAAAACTGTTTTTT.

This chain joins TRBV7-8 and TRBJ1-6, with no clear D. This CDR3 region has 13 residues. The germline V gene encodes CDR1 SGHVS and CDR2 FQNEAQ. The germline V and J ends were trimmed by 5 bases and 6 bases, with 8 bases remaining between them. Here the CDR3 reads CASSPYGNSPLHF. In nucleotides, the CDR3 is TGTGCCAGCAGCCCATACGGTAATTCACCCCTCCACTTT. Using reference TRBV7-8 and TRBJ1-6 for the parts outside the CDR3, the full variable domain is GAGVSQSPRYKVAKRGQDVALRCDPISGHVSLFWYQQALGQGPEFLTYFQNEAQLDKSGLPSDRFFAERPEGSVSTLKIQRTQQEDSAVYLCASSPYGNSPLHFGNGTRLTVT.

A note on this clone: The sample carries other DNA sequences with the same CDR3. J is TRBJ1-1 and V is TRBV25-1; TRBD1 might be the D (6 bases). Germline CDR1 MGHDK, CDR2 SYGVNS. V dropped 5 bases and J dropped 1 base, with 14 bases sitting between them. This CDR3 has 15 residues. Here the CDR3 DNA reads TGTGCCAGCAGTTCTACAGGGAGGGGGAACACTGAAGCTTTCTTT. Residues: CASSSTGRGNTEAFF.

This chain links TRBV7-8 with TRBJ2-7, with a weak D call TRBD2 (5 bases). This CDR3 region has 13 residues. CDR1 SGHVS and CDR2 FQNEAQ come from the germline V gene. Trimming cost V 5 bases and J 3 bases, with 11 bases left between them. CDR3 protein: CASSLDGNYEQYF. For the CDR3, the DNA is TGTGCCAGCAGCCTAGACGGGAACTACGAGCAGTACTTC.

In its sample, this clone was seen once. The rearrangement links TRBV5-1 to TRBJ2-7, with a tentative D call TRBD2 (5 bases). CDR1 and CDR2 (germline): SGHRS, YFSETQ. The germline V and J ends were trimmed by 4 bases and 3 bases, with 20 bases remaining between them. The CDR3 length is 16 residues. The CDR3 region is CASSSPRGTSRYEQYF. CDR3 nucleotide sequence: TGCGCCAGCAGCAGCCCCCGGGGAACAAGCCGCTACGAGCAGTACTTC.